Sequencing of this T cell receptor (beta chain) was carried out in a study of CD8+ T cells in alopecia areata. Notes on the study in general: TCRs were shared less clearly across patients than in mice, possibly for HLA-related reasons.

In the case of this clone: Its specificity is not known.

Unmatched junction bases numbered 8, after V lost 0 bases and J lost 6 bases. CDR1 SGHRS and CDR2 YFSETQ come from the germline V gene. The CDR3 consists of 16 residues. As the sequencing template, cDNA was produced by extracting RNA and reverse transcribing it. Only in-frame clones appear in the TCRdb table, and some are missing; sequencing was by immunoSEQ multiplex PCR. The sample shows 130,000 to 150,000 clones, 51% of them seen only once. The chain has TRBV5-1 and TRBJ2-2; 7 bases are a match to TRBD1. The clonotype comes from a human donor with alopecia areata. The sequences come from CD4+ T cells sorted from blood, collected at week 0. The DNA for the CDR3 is TGCGCCAGCAGCTTGGCTGGGACAGAAGAGTCCGGGGAGCTGTTTTTT. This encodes CASSLAGTEESGELFF.